What follows are 15 T cell receptor beta chains derived from one specimen sequenced in a study of human versus mouse CDR3 diversity and MHC coevolution. TCRdb keeps only in-frame clones here, not all; method: immunoSEQ multiplex PCR. The sample records tens of thousands of clones, roughly 93% being singletons. The sequenced sample consisted of naive CD4+ T cells from blood. Noted subset: CD45RO-negative CD62L-positive naive CD4 T cells. These receptors were obtained from a person aged 55 to 69 in good health.

The J gene is TRBJ1-4, the V gene TRBV2; possible D gene TRBD1, 6 bases. The CDR3 sequence is 14 residues long. Trimming took off 6 bases at V and 7 bases at J, with 15 bases between the two ends. Germline CDR1 and CDR2: SNHLY and FYNNEI. This CDR3 reads CASRARGDSEKLFF. CDR3 bases: TGTGCCAGCAGGGCCAGGGGTGATTCTGAAAAACTGTTTTTT. Full variable domain (rest looked up from reference TRBV2 and TRBJ1-4): EPEVTQTPSHQVTQMGQEVILRCVPISNHLYFYWYRQILGQKVEFLVSFYNNEISEKSEIFDDQFSVERPDGSNFTLKIRSTKLEDSAMYFCASRARGDSEKLFFGSGTQLSVL.

This sequence joins TRBV25-1 and TRBJ2-7; maybe TRBD1 (5 bases). Per the germline V gene, CDR1 is MGHDK and CDR2 is SYGVNS. V was trimmed by 0 bases and J by 7 bases, leaving 10 bases between them. The CDR3 spans 13 residues. The CDR3 sequence: CASSEYIAGEQYF. DNA of the CDR3: TGTGCCAGCAGTGAATATATAGCAGGGGAGCAGTACTTC.

The chain recombines TRBV30 with TRBJ1-6; 12 nucleotides line up with TRBD1. Germline trimming cut 0 bases from V and 10 bases from J; bases unmatched to any gene: 13. This CDR3 spans 18 amino acids. Germline V gene lookup returns CDR1 GTSNPN and CDR2 SVGIG (reference sequence). CDR3 bases: TGTGCCTGGAGTGTACGGGGGGACAGGGGGCGCCGTAGCTCACCCCTCCACTTT. Protein: CAWSVRGDRGRRSSPLHF. Drawing the rest from reference TRBV30 and TRBJ1-6, the complete variable domain is SQTIHQWPATLVQPVGSPLSLECTVEGTSNPNLYWYRQAAGRGLQLLFYSVGIGQISSEVPQNLSASRPQDRQFILSSKKLLLSDSGFYLCAWSVRGDRGRRSSPLHFGNGTRLTVT.

The rearrangement uses TRBV5-1 and TRBJ2-1; D perhaps matches TRBD2 (6 bases). CDR1 is SGHRS, CDR2 YFSETQ, per germline. There are 14 residues in the CDR3. The V end lost 2 bases, the J end lost 5 bases, and 11 bases lay between the germline ends. CDR3 in DNA: TGCGCCAGCAGCTTCGCGGGACCACACAATGAGCAGTTCTTC. As protein: CASSFAGPHNEQFF.

The V and J genes are TRBV7-9 and TRBJ2-4; D may be TRBD2 (5 bases). This CDR3 spans 15 amino acids. The ends were cut back, 2 bases at V and 2 bases at J, with 10 bases in the middle. In germline, CDR1 is SEHNR, CDR2 FQNEAQ (reference sequence). The CDR3 region has the DNA TGTGCCAGCAGCTTAAGCCCTAGCACCAAAAACATTCAGTACTTC. This sequence encodes CASSLSPSTKNIQYF.

This clone was recorded a few times. The gene calls are TRBV6-6 and TRBJ1-5; 8 positions agree with TRBD1. CDR1 and CDR2 (germline): MNHNY, SVGAGI (reference sequence). This CDR3 spans 14 amino acids. The J segment lost 4 bases and the V segment lost 7 bases, leaving 6 bases of the junction unmatched. This CDR3 reads CASTKDRENQPQHF. The CDR3 bases are TGTGCCAGCACTAAGGACAGGGAGAATCAGCCCCAGCATTTT.

Points on this clone: Other DNA sequences in this sample translate to the same CDR3. This chain connects TRBV21-1 to TRBJ2-2; the D call TRBD1 from the table was never checked on the DNA. TRBV21-1 is a pseudogene. This CDR3 is built from 16 residues. CDR3 in DNA: TGCGCCAGCAGCCCTCAGGGGGACGTGGACACCGGGGAGCTGTTTTTT. Amino acid sequence: CASSPQGDVDTGELFF.

The chain has TRBV5-6 and TRBJ1-2; D may be TRBD1 (6 bases). The V end was cut by 4 bases, the J end by 3 bases, with 13 bases between. Germline CDR1 reads SGHDT; CDR2 reads YYEEEE. The length of the CDR3 is 14 residues. The CDR3 here is CASSRRGRDYGYTF. CDR3 in DNA: TGTGCCAGCAGCCGCAGGGGCCGCGACTATGGCTACACCTTC. The whole variable domain, remainder taken from reference TRBV5-6 and TRBJ1-2, is DAGVTQSPTHLIKTRGQQVTLRCSPKSGHDTVSWYQQALGQGPQFIFQYYEEEERQRGNFPDRFSGHQFPNYSSELNVNALLLGDSALYLCASSRRGRDYGYTFGSGTRLTVV.

This clone was seen just once. This chain links TRBV9 with TRBJ2-2; TRBD2 matches 9 bases. Germline lookup yields CDR1 SGDLS and CDR2 YYNGEE. The CDR3 sequence is 17 residues long. V lost 4 bases, J lost 6 bases, and 13 bases stayed unmatched. CDR3 in amino acids: CASSLDFASGDPGELFF. The CDR3 region has the DNA TGTGCCAGCAGCTTAGATTTTGCTAGCGGGGACCCCGGGGAGCTGTTTTTT.

The CDR3 region is CAISGGGVNEQFF. DNA of the CDR3: TGTGCCATCAGTGGGGGGGGCGTGAATGAGCAGTTCTTC. This chain connects TRBV10-3 to TRBJ2-1; perhaps TRBD2 as D (7 bases). Between the trimmed V and J ends, which lost 4 bases and 7 bases, there was a span of 11 bases. CDR3 length equals 13 residues. Germline V gene sequence: CDR1 ENHRY, CDR2 SYGVKD.

This chain links TRBV4-1 with TRBJ2-1; 9 nucleotides agree with TRBD2. The CDR3 sequence is 16 residues long. The trim removed 4 bases at V and 10 bases at J, leaving 14 bases unmatched. CDR1 and CDR2 (germline): MGHRA, YSYEKL. The CDR3 region is CASSPLGLAGRGEQFF. The CDR3 nucleotides are TGCGCCAGCAGCCCCCTGGGGCTAGCGGGAAGGGGGGAGCAGTTCTTC.

This chain joins TRBV27 and TRBJ2-3; TRBD2 matches at 12 bases. Germline CDR1 and CDR2: MNHEY and SMNVEV (reference sequence). The length of the CDR3 is 16 residues. V lost 5 bases, J lost 4 bases, and 7 bases stayed unmatched. CDR3 in DNA: TGTGCCAGCAGTCCCCCGACTAGCGGGAGAGCAGATACGCAGTATTTT. This sequence encodes CASSPPTSGRADTQYF.

This rearrangement joins TRBV7-2 to TRBJ2-3; no firm D call. There are 13 residues in the CDR3. Germline lookup yields CDR1 SGHTA and CDR2 FQGNSA. With 4 bases removed from V and 6 bases from J, the gap between germline ends came to 11 bases. CDR3 DNA: TGTGCCAGCAGCTATTCTAGGTTTGATACGCAGTATTTT. It encodes CASSYSRFDTQYF.

This clone has only one observation. V and J are TRBV16 and TRBJ2-1; 12 bases map to TRBD2. This CDR3 comprises 20 residues. Trimming at V came to 3 bases and at J to 2 bases, leaving 14 bases not matched to a gene. In germline, CDR1 is KGHSY, CDR2 FQNENV. The CDR3 loop reads CASSQYQGLAGGPPYNEQFF. The DNA for the CDR3 is TGTGCCAGCAGCCAGTATCAGGGACTAGCGGGTGGTCCCCCCTACAATGAGCAGTTCTTC.

The gene calls are TRBV7-7 and TRBJ2-3; 9 nucleotides match TRBD2. V lost 1 base, J lost 9 bases, and 8 bases stayed unmatched. The CDR3 length is 15 residues. Germline V CDR1 and CDR2: SSHAT, FNYEAQ (reference sequence). Here the CDR3 reads CASSLEGSGSGTQYF. The DNA of the CDR3 is TGTGCCAGCAGCTTAGAGGGTAGCGGGAGTGGCACGCAGTATTTT.